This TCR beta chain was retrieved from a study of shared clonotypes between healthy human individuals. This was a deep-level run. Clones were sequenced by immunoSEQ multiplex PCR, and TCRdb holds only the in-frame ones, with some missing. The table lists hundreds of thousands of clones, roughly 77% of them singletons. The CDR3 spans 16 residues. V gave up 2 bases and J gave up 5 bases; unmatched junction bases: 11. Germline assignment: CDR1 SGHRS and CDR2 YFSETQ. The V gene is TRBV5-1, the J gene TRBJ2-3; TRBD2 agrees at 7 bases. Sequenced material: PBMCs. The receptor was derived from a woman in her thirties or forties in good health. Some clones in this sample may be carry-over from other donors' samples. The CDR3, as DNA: TGCGCCAGCAGCTTAGGGAGGGCGTTGAGGCTAGATACGCAGTATTTT. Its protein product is CASSLGRALRLDTQYF.